These T cell receptor beta chains were read from a single sample in a study of neurological immune-mediated disorders. Each CDR3 protein is one row after TCRdb ran MiXCR on the 5' RACE reads. The table lists fewer than 35,000 distinct CDR3 sequences, 2.5% to 4% of them singletons, with 7% in the top ten. The specimen was PBMCs. The receptors shown here come from a woman aged 25 to 39 with multiple sclerosis. Each CDR3 is given with its conserved first and last residue. A D gene is named only where the DNA matches it firmly. Clone sizes are given selectively: once, few, many, or a class where the clone is expanded.

j_gene: TRBJ2-1
abundance: many
v_gene: TRBV4-3
d_gene: NA
CDR3aa: CASSQDLGSYANEQFF
CDR3nt: TGCGCCAGCAGCCAAGATCTAGGTAGTTATGCCAATGAGCAGTTCTTC

j_gene: TRBJ1-2
abundance: many
v_gene: TRBV11-3
d_gene: NA
CDR3aa: CASSLDQYDGYTF
CDR3nt: TGTGCCAGCAGCTTAGATCAGTACGATGGCTACACCTTC

j_gene: TRBJ2-3
abundance: NA
v_gene: TRBV12-3/TRBV12-4
d_gene: NA
CDR3aa: CASSEALSSGDPDTQYF
CDR3nt: TGTGCCAGCAGTGAAGCGTTATCGAGCGGCGATCCAGATACGCAGTATTTT

j_gene: TRBJ2-5
abundance: medium-sized
v_gene: TRBV5-1
d_gene: NA
CDR3aa: CASSLARETQYF
CDR3nt: TGCGCCAGCAGCTTGGCCCGGGAGACCCAGTACTTC

j_gene: TRBJ2-7
abundance: many
v_gene: TRBV5-6
d_gene: TRBD1
CDR3aa: CASSLFGTGSYEQYF
CDR3nt: TGTGCCAGCAGCTTGTTTGGGACAGGGTCCTACGAGCAGTACTTC

j_gene: TRBJ2-5
abundance: many
v_gene: TRBV7-9
d_gene: TRBD1
CDR3aa: CASSLDRKLDRMGQETQYF
CDR3nt: TGTGCCAGCAGCTTAGATAGGAAACTGGACAGGATGGGACAAGAGACCCAGTACTTC

j_gene: TRBJ2-3
abundance: few
v_gene: TRBV12-3/TRBV12-4
d_gene: TRBD2
CDR3aa: CASMSGVAGSADTQYF
CDR3nt: TGTGCCAGCATGTCCGGGGTAGCGGGGTCAGCAGATACGCAGTATTTT

j_gene: TRBJ2-7
abundance: many
v_gene: TRBV7-2
d_gene: NA
CDR3aa: CASSLATGTPYEQYF
CDR3nt: TGTGCCAGCAGCTTAGCCACAGGGACACCCTACGAGCAGTACTTC

j_gene: TRBJ1-2
abundance: many
v_gene: TRBV5-5
d_gene: NA
CDR3aa: CASSLGTRGSGYTF
CDR3nt: TGTGCCAGCAGCTTGGGAACCAGGGGCTCGGGCTACACCTTC

j_gene: TRBJ2-5
abundance: many
v_gene: TRBV20-1
d_gene: TRBD2
CDR3aa: CSAVVSGRGRETQYF
CDR3nt: TGCAGTGCTGTTGTTAGCGGGAGAGGGCGGGAGACCCAGTACTTC

j_gene: TRBJ2-3
abundance: many
v_gene: TRBV20-1
d_gene: NA
CDR3aa: CSASRYSARGADTQYF
CDR3nt: TGCAGTGCTAGCCGATACTCAGCCAGGGGAGCAGATACGCAGTATTTT

j_gene: TRBJ2-5
abundance: many
v_gene: TRBV20-1
d_gene: NA
CDR3aa: CSARPRVYQETQYF
CDR3nt: TGCAGTGCTAGACCCAGGGTGTACCAAGAGACCCAGTACTTC

j_gene: TRBJ1-6
abundance: few
v_gene: TRBV7-2
d_gene: NA
CDR3aa: CASSLGGPGNSPLHF
CDR3nt: TGTGCCAGCAGCTTAGGGGGCCCCGGGAATTCACCCCTCCACTTT

j_gene: TRBJ1-1
abundance: many
v_gene: TRBV5-5
d_gene: TRBD1
CDR3aa: CASSHDRVTEAFF
CDR3nt: TGTGCCAGCAGCCACGACAGGGTCACTGAAGCTTTCTTT

j_gene: TRBJ2-5
abundance: many
v_gene: TRBV12-3/TRBV12-4
d_gene: TRBD2
CDR3aa: CASSNAGGPIETQYF
CDR3nt: TGTGCCAGCAGTAATGCGGGGGGGCCGATAGAGACCCAGTACTTC

j_gene: TRBJ2-1
abundance: many
v_gene: TRBV12-3/TRBV12-4
d_gene: NA
CDR3aa: CASRWRPGEQFF
CDR3nt: TGTGCCAGCAGGTGGCGCCCCGGTGAGCAGTTCTTC

j_gene: TRBJ1-5
abundance: many
v_gene: TRBV12-3/TRBV12-4
d_gene: NA
CDR3aa: CASIVSGGRDSQPQHF
CDR3nt: TGTGCCAGCATCGTTTCGGGGGGGAGAGACAGCCAGCCCCAGCATTTT

j_gene: TRBJ1-5
abundance: few
v_gene: TRBV4-2
d_gene: TRBD1
CDR3aa: CASSQRTGGNQPQHF
CDR3nt: TGTGCCAGCAGCCAGAGGACAGGGGGGAATCAGCCCCAGCATTTT

j_gene: TRBJ2-5
abundance: many
v_gene: TRBV5-1
d_gene: NA
CDR3aa: CASSILGGSETQYF
CDR3nt: TGCGCCAGCAGTATTCTAGGGGGAAGCGAGACCCAGTACTTC

j_gene: TRBJ1-3
abundance: many
v_gene: TRBV18
d_gene: NA
CDR3aa: CASSPSSGNTIYF
CDR3nt: TGTGCCAGCTCACCTAGCTCTGGAAACACCATATATTTT

j_gene: TRBJ2-7
abundance: many
v_gene: TRBV11-3
d_gene: NA
CDR3aa: CASSLELGGLRAEQYF
CDR3nt: TGTGCCAGCAGCTTAGAGTTGGGGGGATTGCGTGCCGAGCAGTACTTC

j_gene: TRBJ1-1
abundance: many
v_gene: TRBV12-3/TRBV12-4
d_gene: NA
CDR3aa: CASSLRRTSGAFF
CDR3nt: TGTGCCAGCAGTTTAAGGAGGACGTCTGGGGCTTTCTTT

j_gene: TRBJ1-1
abundance: many
v_gene: TRBV5-1
d_gene: NA
CDR3aa: CASSSGGLGTGTEAFF
CDR3nt: TGCGCCAGCAGCTCCGGGGGCCTCGGGACCGGGACTGAAGCTTTCTTT

j_gene: TRBJ2-5
abundance: NA
v_gene: TRBV19
d_gene: NA
CDR3aa: CASSTQETQYF
CDR3nt: TGTGCCAGTAGTACTCAAGAGACCCAGTACTTC

j_gene: TRBJ1-6
abundance: NA
v_gene: TRBV7-9
d_gene: TRBD1
CDR3aa: CASSEVSTGASSPLNF
CDR3nt: TGTGCCAGCAGCGAAGTATCAACAGGGGCCTCTTCACCCCTCAACTTT

j_gene: TRBJ1-5
abundance: NA
v_gene: TRBV5-8
d_gene: NA
CDR3aa: CASSGTRAGQPQNF
CDR3nt: TGTGCCAGCAGCGGTACCAGGGCAGGGCAGCCCCAGAATTTT

j_gene: TRBJ2-3
abundance: many
v_gene: TRBV24-1
d_gene: NA
CDR3aa: CAAGTPSTDTQYF
CDR3nt: TGTGCCGCCGGGACTCCTAGCACAGATACGCAGTATTTT

j_gene: TRBJ1-3
abundance: many
v_gene: TRBV7-9
d_gene: NA
CDR3aa: CASRRDSGNTIYF
CDR3nt: TGTGCCAGCCGGCGGGACTCTGGAAACACCATATATTTT

j_gene: TRBJ1-5
abundance: many
v_gene: TRBV7-2
d_gene: NA
CDR3aa: CASSLGFGQPQHF
CDR3nt: TGTGCCAGCAGCTTAGGGTTCGGTCAGCCCCAGCATTTT

j_gene: TRBJ1-3
abundance: many
v_gene: TRBV20-1
d_gene: TRBD1
CDR3aa: CSARQTGALSGNTIYF
CDR3nt: TGCAGTGCTAGGCAGACAGGGGCCCTCTCTGGAAACACCATATATTTT

j_gene: TRBJ2-2
abundance: many
v_gene: TRBV5-1
d_gene: NA
CDR3aa: CASSLDGTGELFF
CDR3nt: TGCGCCAGCAGCTTGGATGGGACCGGGGAGCTGTTTTTT

j_gene: TRBJ2-1
abundance: many
v_gene: TRBV7-2
d_gene: NA
CDR3aa: CASKVGASSYNEQFF
CDR3nt: TGTGCCAGCAAGGTGGGGGCGAGCTCCTACAATGAGCAGTTCTTC

j_gene: TRBJ2-7
abundance: many
v_gene: TRBV6-6
d_gene: NA
CDR3aa: CASSLNPRGSYEQYF
CDR3nt: TGTGCCAGCAGTCTAAATCCCAGGGGTTCCTACGAGCAGTACTTC

j_gene: TRBJ2-1
abundance: many
v_gene: TRBV18
d_gene: TRBD2
CDR3aa: CASSPPGLAGGSYNEQFF
CDR3nt: TGTGCCAGCTCACCACCGGGACTAGCGGGGGGATCCTACAATGAGCAGTTCTTC

j_gene: TRBJ1-6
abundance: NA
v_gene: TRBV7-9
d_gene: NA
CDR3aa: CASSPPGGGSPLHF
CDR3nt: TGTGCCAGCAGCCCCCCGGGGGGCGGGTCACCCCTCCACTTT

j_gene: TRBJ2-2
abundance: many
v_gene: TRBV7-2
d_gene: NA
CDR3aa: CASSPRRGATGELFF
CDR3nt: TGTGCCAGCAGCCCTAGGCGAGGGGCCACCGGGGAGCTGTTTTTT

j_gene: TRBJ2-7
abundance: many
v_gene: TRBV5-5
d_gene: NA
CDR3aa: CASSSTSEQYF
CDR3nt: TGTGCCAGCAGCTCAACTAGCGAGCAGTACTTC

j_gene: TRBJ2-7
abundance: many
v_gene: TRBV11-2
d_gene: NA
CDR3aa: CASSSGIPNHPDEQYF
CDR3nt: TGTGCCAGCAGCTCTGGGATCCCCAACCACCCCGACGAGCAGTACTTC

j_gene: TRBJ2-7
abundance: many
v_gene: TRBV28
d_gene: NA
CDR3aa: CASNFPGRREQYF
CDR3nt: TGTGCCAGCAATTTCCCGGGCCGCAGGGAGCAGTACTTC

j_gene: TRBJ1-2
abundance: many
v_gene: TRBV12-3/TRBV12-4
d_gene: NA
CDR3aa: CASRKGGNYGYTF
CDR3nt: TGTGCCAGCAGGAAAGGGGGGAACTATGGCTACACCTTC

j_gene: TRBJ2-1
abundance: many
v_gene: TRBV20-1
d_gene: NA
CDR3aa: CSAAEGEQFF
CDR3nt: TGCAGTGCTGCTGAGGGTGAGCAGTTCTTC

j_gene: TRBJ2-3
abundance: many
v_gene: TRBV7-9
d_gene: NA
CDR3aa: CASSSGNTQYF
CDR3nt: TGTGCCAGCAGCTCCGGGAATACGCAGTATTTT

j_gene: TRBJ1-2
abundance: many
v_gene: TRBV11-2
d_gene: TRBD1
CDR3aa: CASVKQGFYGYTF
CDR3nt: TGTGCCAGCGTGAAACAGGGGTTCTATGGCTACACCTTC

j_gene: TRBJ2-1
abundance: many
v_gene: TRBV7-2
d_gene: NA
CDR3aa: CASSFGQGSNEQFF
CDR3nt: TGTGCCAGCAGCTTCGGGCAGGGGTCCAATGAGCAGTTCTTC

j_gene: TRBJ2-1
abundance: many
v_gene: TRBV6-6
d_gene: TRBD2
CDR3aa: CATAPGGSNNNEQFF
CDR3nt: TGTGCCACCGCCCCGGGGGGGAGCAATAACAATGAGCAGTTCTTC

j_gene: TRBJ1-5
abundance: many
v_gene: TRBV12-3/TRBV12-4
d_gene: NA
CDR3aa: CASSQTRSQPQHF
CDR3nt: TGTGCCAGCAGCCAGACCCGTAGTCAGCCCCAGCATTTT

j_gene: TRBJ1-2
abundance: many
v_gene: TRBV29-1
d_gene: TRBD1
CDR3aa: CSVAVYRGLNYGYTF
CDR3nt: TGCAGCGTTGCCGTATACAGGGGCCTAAACTATGGCTACACCTTC

j_gene: TRBJ2-2
abundance: many
v_gene: TRBV7-3
d_gene: NA
CDR3aa: CASSAQGPNTGELFF
CDR3nt: TGTGCCAGCAGCGCCCAGGGCCCGAACACCGGGGAGCTGTTTTTT

j_gene: TRBJ2-7
abundance: few
v_gene: TRBV18
d_gene: TRBD1
CDR3aa: CASSPTGTGVTYEQYF
CDR3nt: TGTGCCAGCTCACCGACCGGGACAGGGGTCACCTACGAGCAGTACTTC

j_gene: TRBJ2-3
abundance: many
v_gene: TRBV10-2
d_gene: NA
CDR3aa: CASTGIPSTDTQYF
CDR3nt: TGCGCCAGCACTGGGATTCCTAGCACAGATACGCAGTATTTT

j_gene: TRBJ1-4
abundance: many
v_gene: TRBV5-1
d_gene: NA
CDR3aa: CASSSGAVLTNEKLFF
CDR3nt: TGCGCCAGCAGCAGTGGGGCAGTCCTAACTAATGAAAAACTGTTTTTT

j_gene: TRBJ2-7
abundance: many
v_gene: TRBV7-2
d_gene: TRBD1
CDR3aa: CASRLTGTSSYEQYF
CDR3nt: TGTGCCAGCAGACTGACAGGGACGAGCTCCTACGAGCAGTACTTC

j_gene: TRBJ1-2
abundance: many
v_gene: TRBV12-3/TRBV12-4
d_gene: TRBD1
CDR3aa: CASSPTGQGARGYTF
CDR3nt: TGTGCCAGCAGTCCAACGGGACAGGGGGCTCGTGGCTACACCTTC

j_gene: TRBJ1-5
abundance: NA
v_gene: TRBV28
d_gene: NA
CDR3aa: CASSVFGARGQPQNF
CDR3nt: TGTGCCAGCAGTGTATTTGGGGCTAGGGGTCAGCCCCAGAATTTT

j_gene: TRBJ2-1
abundance: many
v_gene: TRBV20-1
d_gene: TRBD2
CDR3aa: CSARRLAGAYNEQFF
CDR3nt: TGCAGTGCTAGACGACTAGCGGGGGCGTACAATGAGCAGTTCTTC

j_gene: TRBJ1-6
abundance: many
v_gene: TRBV4-3
d_gene: NA
CDR3aa: CASSQDYKDSPLHF
CDR3nt: TGCGCCAGCAGCCAAGATTACAAGGATTCACCCCTCCACTTT